This TCR beta chain originates from a study of spatial heterogeneity in lung cancer. Study information: Sequence detection consistently recorded a greater number of beta-chain than alpha-chain sequences. Study observations and caveats: The number of expanded tumor alpha and beta chains correlated with mutation number. Ubiquitous and regional expanded TCR counts correlated with ubiquitous and regional nonsynonymous mutations, respectively.

The time point here: sample taken at primary tumor resection. More than 70 TRACERx patients with early, untreated non-small cell lung cancer donated samples. Using its own MiXCR run on the 5' RACE reads, TCRdb lists one record per CDR3 protein. This sample has some 100,000 distinct CDR3 sequences; approximately 4% occur once, and the top ten carry 21%. There are 12 residues in the CDR3. Trimming removed 3 bases from V and 6 bases from J, with 5 bases in between. CDR1 SEHNR and CDR2 FQNEAQ come from the germline V gene (reference sequence). This clonotype was seen many times. What it recognizes is unknown.

This receptor was taken from a male donor with early-stage non-small cell lung cancer. The sequencing here drew on lung tumor tissue, taken at surgery. The rearrangement joins TRBV7-9 to TRBJ2-2; D gene ambiguous. The CDR3 DNA is TGTGCCAGCAGCTTTGAGCCCGGGGAGCTGTTTTTT. Translating gives CASSFEPGELFF. The variable domain in full, with the rest retrieved from reference TRBV7-9 and TRBJ2-2, is DTGVSQNPRHKITKRGQNVTFRCDPISEHNRLYWYRQTLGQGPEFLTYFQNEAQLEKSRLLSDRFSAERPKGSFSTLEIQRTEQGDSAMYLCASSFEPGELFFGEGSRLTVL.